One and the same sample provided the 8 T cell receptor beta chains below, sequenced in a study of blood T cell repertoires in COVID-19. TCRdb's table, derived via immunoSEQ multiplex PCR, lists solely in-frame clones and lacks some. Among more than 150,000 clones, less than 85% were seen once, and the ten largest hold roughly 14%. Material: peripheral blood. Source of these receptors: a man aged 50-59 years who had recovered from COVID-19.

CDR3 protein: CASGDSVLPDNSPLHF. In DNA, the CDR3 is TGTGCCAGCGGGGACAGCGTTTTACCCGATAATTCACCCCTCCACTTT. The chain combines TRBV4-2 with TRBJ1-6, with TRBD1 matching 7 bases. The CDR3 extends over 16 amino acids. Losses at the gene ends were 8 bases for V and 5 bases for J; bases not matched to a gene: 12. Germline V gives CDR1 LGHNA, CDR2 YNFKEQ.

The chain has TRBV9 and TRBJ2-1; tentative D call: TRBD2 (5 bases). CDR1 and CDR2 from the germline V gene are SGDLS and YYNGEE. This CDR3 has 15 amino acids. Trimming stripped 1 base from V and 10 bases from J, with 18 bases between. The CDR3 nucleotides are TGTGCCAGCAGCGTAAGGCCAGCGGCGGTCGAGGAGCAGTTCTTC. Translated, it gives CASSVRPAAVEEQFF. Using reference TRBV9 and TRBJ2-1 for the parts outside the CDR3, the full variable domain is DSGVTQTPKHLITATGQRVTLRCSPRSGDLSVYWYQQSLDQGLQFLIQYYNGEERAKGNILERFSAQQFPDLHSELNLSSLELGDSALYFCASSVRPAAVEEQFFGPGTRLTVL.

The CDR3 DNA reads TGTGCCAGCAGCTCGGTGGGGGGTTTGGGTAATCAGCCCCAGCATTTT. This encodes CASSSVGGLGNQPQHF. The chain uses TRBV5-8 and TRBJ1-5; maybe TRBD1 (5 bases). Trimming left V 3 bases short and J 4 bases short, with 17 bases between. The germline gives CDR1 SGHTS, CDR2 YDEGEE. CDR3 size: 16 residues.

V gene TRBV4-2 combines with J gene TRBJ1-3; D remains ambiguous. The V gene's germline CDR1 is LGHNA and CDR2 YNFKEQ. V lost 3 bases to trimming and J lost 3 bases, with 9 bases between them. This CDR3 has 14 amino acids. This CDR3 reads CASSQVDYGNTIYF. CDR3 coding DNA: TGTGCCAGCAGCCAGGTAGATTATGGAAACACCATATATTTT.

The rearrangement uses TRBV7-2 and TRBJ2-7; tentatively, D is TRBD2 (7 bases). Germline CDR1 is SGHTA and CDR2 is FQGNSA. Trimming pared 4 bases from V and 1 base from J, leaving 14 bases between. The CDR3 runs to 15 residues. In DNA, the CDR3 is TGTGCCAGCAGCTACAGGGAGGGCGGATCCTACGAGCAGTACTTC. Its translation: CASSYREGGSYEQYF.

V is TRBV9 and J is TRBJ2-5; D not certain. Trimming took off 0 bases at V and 0 bases at J, with 12 bases between the two ends. From germline, CDR1 is SGDLS and CDR2 YYNGEE. CDR3 size: 16 residues. The CDR3 region is CASSVDPRGNQETQYF. CDR3 DNA sequence: TGTGCCAGCAGCGTAGACCCACGAGGAAACCAAGAGACCCAGTACTTC. The entire variable domain, with the rest obtained from reference TRBV9 and TRBJ2-5, is as follows: DSGVTQTPKHLITATGQRVTLRCSPRSGDLSVYWYQQSLDQGLQFLIQYYNGEERAKGNILERFSAQQFPDLHSELNLSSLELGDSALYFCASSVDPRGNQETQYFGPGTRLLVL.

The CDR3 spells CASSRDTNTGELFF. The CDR3 nucleotides read TGTGCCAGCAGTCGGGACACTAACACCGGGGAGCTGTTTTTT. The rearrangement joins TRBV6-5 to TRBJ2-2; the D gene is possibly TRBD1 (6 bases). The V end was cut by 5 bases, the J end by 2 bases, with 9 bases between. The CDR3 contains 14 residues. Germline CDR1 is MNHEY and CDR2 is SVGAGI.

The rearrangement uses TRBV24-1 and TRBJ1-1; 8 nucleotides agree with TRBD1. With 10 bases clipped from V and 0 bases from J, the junction kept 15 bases outside the gene matches. This CDR3 is built from 17 residues. Germline CDR1 is KGHDR and CDR2 is SFDVKD. The CDR3 is CATGISADREMNTEAFF. In DNA form, the CDR3 reads TGTGCCACGGGTATTTCGGCGGACAGGGAGATGAACACTGAAGCTTTCTTT.